The 17 T cell receptor beta chains below were found in one sample sequenced in a study of vaccination and CD4 T cells after COVID-19. These receptors are not linked to any known antigen. As for treatment: roughly 10-day PBMC culture with coronavirus spike peptide pools or control peptides (ViraFEST assay). The Oncomine TCR Beta short-read assay sequenced DNA from cultured CD4+ T cells. TCRdb reprocessed the PCR reads via MiXCR and lists one record per CDR3 protein. The sample shows roughly 16,000 distinct CDR3 sequences, about 55% of them seen only once. The sequencing sample was made of CD4+ T cells from blood, cultured in vitro. Receptors originate from a human donor who had recovered from COVID-19.

The rearrangement joins TRBV6-5 to TRBJ2-5, with 9 bases lining up with TRBD1. V lost 2 bases and J lost 4; bases outside the gene matches: 5. The CDR3 is made up of 15 amino acids. Germline V lookup: CDR1 MNHEY, CDR2 SVGAGI. The CDR3 here is CASSYPQGARETQYF. In nucleotides, the CDR3 is TGTGCCAGCAGTTACCCACAGGGGGCGCGAGAGACCCAGTACTTC.

This chain joins TRBV20-1 and TRBJ1-2, with a possible D match to TRBD1 (6 bases). Trimming pared 0 bases from V and 3 bases from J, leaving 14 bases between. The germline V gene encodes CDR1 DFQATT and CDR2 SNEGSKA (reference sequence). This CDR3 spans 15 amino acids. The CDR3 nucleotides read TGCAGTGCTAGAGACCCGGGGGCCGGGGACTATGGCTACACCTTC. It encodes CSARDPGAGDYGYTF.

The genes are TRBV10-3 and TRBJ2-7, with D possibly being TRBD2 (7 bases). Germline-derived CDR1 and CDR2 are ENHRY and SYGVKD. This CDR3 contains 18 residues. V was trimmed by 6 bases and J by 1 base, leaving 25 bases between them. DNA of the CDR3: TGTGCCATCAGCGACCGAGGGGGAGGGGGAGCGCAATCCTACGAGCAGTACTTC. It is translated as CAISDRGGGGAQSYEQYF.

This chain joins TRBV19 and TRBJ1-1; the D gene is possibly TRBD1 (6 bases). The CDR3 loop spans 16 amino acids. The germline CDR1 and CDR2 sequences are LNHDA and SQIVND (reference sequence). V lost 5 bases and J 1 base, leaving 17 bases between the germline ends. The CDR3 region has the DNA TGTGCCAGTAGTCACATTTCCGGGACAAGGAACACTGAAGCTTTCTTT. It is translated as CASSHISGTRNTEAFF.

This rearrangement joins TRBV24-1 to TRBJ1-4, with unresolved D. Looked up from germline, CDR1 is KGHDR and CDR2 is SFDVKD. There are 12 residues in the CDR3. The V and J ends lost 5 bases and 8 bases respectively, with 8 bases between them. The CDR3, as DNA: TGTGCCACCAGTGCAGGTGAAGAAAAACTGTTTTTT. Translating gives CATSAGEEKLFF.

The rearrangement joins TRBV30 to TRBJ2-7, with D possibly being TRBD2 (6 bases). Germline values: CDR1 GTSNPN, CDR2 SVGIG (reference sequence). Trimming left V 3 bases short and J 0 bases short, with 18 bases between. This CDR3 spans 16 amino acids. CDR3 nucleotide sequence: TGTGCCTGGAGGCGGGCGGGGCCCCCTCTCTCCTACGAGCAGTACTTC. Its protein is CAWRRAGPPLSYEQYF. Together with reference TRBV30 and TRBJ2-7, the CDR3 gives the full variable domain: SQTIHQWPATLVQPVGSPLSLECTVEGTSNPNLYWYRQAAGRGLQLLFYSVGIGQISSEVPQNLSASRPQDRQFILSSKKLLLSDSGFYLCAWRRAGPPLSYEQYFGPGTRLTVT.

This clonotype was counted between two and nine times. This chain links TRBV12-3 or TRBV12-4 with TRBJ1-1; D is ambiguous. Trimming left V 2 bases short and J 0 bases short, with 10 bases between. This CDR3 spans 15 amino acids. The CDR3 nucleotides are TGTGCCAGCAGTTTAAAGGCTGCTATGAACACTGAAGCTTTCTTT. Residues: CASSLKAAMNTEAFF.

The chain joins TRBV19 to TRBJ1-2; weak D call: TRBD1 (5 bases). The CDR3 is 15 residues long. Germline loops: CDR1 LNHDA, CDR2 SQIVND (reference sequence). V was trimmed by 2 bases and J by 12 bases, leaving 22 bases between them. CDR3 sequence reads: CASSISVGRGRGHTF. The CDR3 coding sequence is TGTGCCAGTAGTATATCGGTGGGGCGCGGTCGGGGCCACACCTTC.

The chain joins TRBV7-2 to TRBJ2-2; 12 nucleotides line up with TRBD2. CDR3 length: 18 amino acids. J lost 4 bases, V lost 3 bases, and 9 bases had no gene match. CDR1 and CDR2 from the germline V gene are SGHTA and FQGNSA. The CDR3 sequence: CASSLLAGGPRGTGELFF. The DNA for the CDR3 is TGTGCCAGCAGCTTGCTAGCGGGAGGGCCGAGAGGCACCGGGGAGCTGTTTTTT.

V gene TRBV27 combines with J gene TRBJ2-5; D perhaps matches TRBD1 (6 bases). Germline V gives CDR1 MNHEY, CDR2 SMNVEV (reference sequence). Deletions cut 5 bases from V and 7 bases from J, with 20 bases between. The CDR3 length is 15 residues. CDR3 nucleotides: TGTGCCAGCAGTAGTAAGACAGGCCTCCATGGGACCCAGTACTTC. This translates into CASSSKTGLHGTQYF.

This chain joins TRBV11-3 and TRBJ1-6, with D unclear. V dropped 1 base and J dropped 6 bases, with 1 base sitting between them. The V gene's germline CDR1 is SGHNT and CDR2 YENEEA. This CDR3 spans 12 amino acids. The CDR3, as DNA: TGTGCCAGCAGCTTAGCTAATTCACCCCTCCACTTT. Its translation is CASSLANSPLHF.

The J gene is TRBJ2-1, the V gene TRBV6-4, with TRBD1 identical over 9 bases. V dropped 3 bases and J dropped 12; count of bases not matched to a gene: 6. This CDR3 has 13 residues. Germline V gene data show CDR1 as MRHNA and CDR2 as SNTAGT. CDR3 in amino acids: CASSEGTGGWQFF. DNA of the CDR3: TGTGCCAGCAGTGAGGGAACAGGGGGCTGGCAGTTCTTC.

The chain combines TRBV19 with TRBJ1-2; TRBD1 matches at 7 bases. Germline-derived CDR1 and CDR2 are LNHDA and SQIVND (reference sequence). V was pared by 5 bases and J by 3 bases, with 3 bases of the junction left unmatched. The CDR3 loop spans 13 amino acids. The DNA of the CDR3 is TGTGCCAGTAGTCTGACAGGGCACTATGGCTACACCTTC. This encodes CASSLTGHYGYTF.

This clonotype was detected a few times. The chain recombines TRBV7-2 with TRBJ2-2; perhaps TRBD2 as D (6 bases). Looked up from germline, CDR1 is SGHTA and CDR2 is FQGNSA. This CDR3 comprises 16 residues. Trimming took 3 bases from V and 1 from J, leaving 12 bases between them. In nucleotides, the CDR3 is TGTGCCAGCAGCTTTCGTTCGCGGGGGAACACCGGGGAGCTGTTTTTT. This translates into CASSFRSRGNTGELFF.

This chain uses TRBV19 with TRBJ2-7; a weak D match, TRBD2 (6 bases). CDR1 is LNHDA and CDR2 is SQIVND in the germline V gene (reference sequence). V was shortened by 10 bases and J by 6 bases, with 19 bases between the two germline ends. This CDR3 contains 13 residues. The CDR3 bases are TGTGCCACCCAGTTGCATATGGGGGGCGAGCAGTACTTC. Translation gives CATQLHMGGEQYF.

The chain combines TRBV7-2 with TRBJ2-3, with D possibly matching TRBD2 (6 bases). The V and J ends lost 2 bases and 5 bases respectively, with 11 bases between them. The length of the CDR3 is 14 residues. Germline-derived CDR1 and CDR2 are SGHTA and FQGNSA. The CDR3 spells CASSLPGAKDTQYF. CDR3 nucleotide sequence: TGTGCCAGCAGCTTACCGGGAGCGAAAGATACGCAGTATTTT. Variable domain in full (rest from reference TRBV7-2 and TRBJ2-3): GAGVSQSPSNKVTEKGKDVELRCDPISGHTALYWYRQSLGQGLEFLIYFQGNSAPDKSGLPSDRFSAERTGGSVSTLTIQRTQQEDSAVYLCASSLPGAKDTQYFGPGTRLTVL.

The rearrangement joins TRBV6-1 to TRBJ1-1; tentatively, D is TRBD1 (5 bases). Looked up from germline, CDR1 is MNHNS and CDR2 is SASEGT. Between the trimmed V and J ends, which lost 2 bases and 4 bases, there was a span of 11 bases. This CDR3 is built from 14 residues. Here the CDR3 reads CASSEPGKGTEAFF. The CDR3 coding sequence is TGTGCCAGCAGTGAACCAGGGAAGGGCACTGAAGCTTTCTTT.